This TCR beta chain originates from a study of T cells expressing NK-cell markers. The CDR3 covers 15 residues. CDR1 and CDR2 from the germline V gene are LGHDT and YNNKEL (reference sequence). TCRdb reprocessed the 5' RACE reads, keeping one entry per CDR3 protein, no DNA. Seen in this sample are 350,000 to 450,000 distinct CDR3 sequences; the ten most common clones hold about 5.2%. Material for sequencing was blood T cells: a sorted CD56 or NKG2C T cell subset, CD4+ or CD8+ T cells, or bulk PBMC T cells (not recorded which). The gene calls are TRBV3-1 and TRBJ2-1; TCRdb outputs TRBD1, but without DNA this stays unchecked. The receptor was isolated from a man aged 18 to 69 in good health. The CDR3 sequence is CASSRRGQIYNEQFF.